This T cell receptor (delta chain) stems from a study of Vδ1+ human thymocytes. Overall study results and limits: Thymic TRG and TRD repertoires appeared highly polyclonal, with Gaussian CDR3 length distributions. Thymic delta-chain repertoires held roughly 18% Vdelta2 sequences and few Vdelta3, despite high sort purity.

Vdelta1+ thymocyte sorts reached between roughly 98% and 99.6% purity. Germline trimming cut 5 bases from V and 8 bases from J; bases unmatched to any gene: 14. The CDR3 contains 15 residues. CDR1 and CDR2 from the germline V gene are TSWWSYY and QGS. This clone was detected only a few times. What it recognizes is unknown. The template was reverse-transcribed extracted RNA. CDR3 amplicons came from multiplex PCR with pooled V-gene forward and constant-region reverse primers. TCRdb reprocessed the multiplex PCR reads using CATT. The profile shows about 75,000 delta-chain clones, around 34% of them singletons.

This chain joins TRDV1 and TRDJ1; 7 nucleotides match TRDD2. This TCR derives from a boy younger than two who had congenital heart surgery. The sample was Vdelta1+ gamma-delta thymocytes from the thymus. Subset specified: FACS-sorted CD3+ TCRalphabeta- TCRVdelta1+ TCRVdelta2- thymocytes. DNA of the CDR3: TGTGCTCTTGGGTGCCCGACCCTTCCTCGTAACAAACTCATCTTT. Amino acids: CALGCPTLPRNKLIF.